The table lists the clone carrying this TCR beta chain with many counts. Antigen: not known. This entry is derived from a study of spatial heterogeneity in lung cancer. Study-level results: Blood showed ubiquitous tumor TCRs more often at resection than at routine follow-up.

The CDR3 totals 11 residues. The germline CDR1 and CDR2 sequences are SEHNR and FQNEAQ (reference sequence). Trimming removed 8 bases from V and 5 bases from J; junction bases left unmatched: 3. Time point noted: sample taken at primary tumor resection. Patients with untreated early-stage non-small cell lung cancer, numbering around 72, were the donors. No cells were sorted before sequencing. The whole RNA sequenced was extracted from tumor, nontumor lung or frozen PBMC. Every TCR cDNA molecule bore its own unique molecular identifier. TCRdb independently ran MiXCR on the 5' RACE reads; one entry per CDR3 protein. The table records tens of thousands of distinct CDR3 sequences, approximately 6.3% of them present only once.

Specimen: PBMCs, collected at surgery. The rearrangement joins TRBV7-9 to TRBJ2-7; 7 nucleotides line up with TRBD1. The source is a female donor with early-stage non-small cell lung cancer. The CDR3 here is CASLDRDEQYF. CDR3 sequence (DNA): TGTGCCAGCCTCGACAGGGACGAGCAGTACTTC.